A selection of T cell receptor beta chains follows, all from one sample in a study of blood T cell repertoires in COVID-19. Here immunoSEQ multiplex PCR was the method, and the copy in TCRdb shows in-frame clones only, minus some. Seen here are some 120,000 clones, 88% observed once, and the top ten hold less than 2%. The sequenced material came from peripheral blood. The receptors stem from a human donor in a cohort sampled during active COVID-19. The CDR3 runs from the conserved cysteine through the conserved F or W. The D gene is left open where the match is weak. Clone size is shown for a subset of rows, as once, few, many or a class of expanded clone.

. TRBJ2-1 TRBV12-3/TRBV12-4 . CASSLSNEQFF TGTGCCAGCAGTTTGAGCAATGAGCAGTTCTTC
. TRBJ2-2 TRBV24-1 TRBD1 CATSGTGTVNGELFF TGTGCCACCAGTGGGACCGGGACAGTTAATGGGGAGCTGTTTTTT
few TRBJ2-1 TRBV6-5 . CATRNEREQFF TGTGCCACAAGGAATGAGCGGGAGCAGTTCTTC
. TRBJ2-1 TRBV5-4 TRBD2 CASSLGAGGLYNEQFF TGTGCCAGCAGCTTGGGGGCGGGAGGATTGTACAATGAGCAGTTCTTC
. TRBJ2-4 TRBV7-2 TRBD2 CARISGRALEVKNIQYF TGTGCCAGGATTAGCGGGAGGGCCCTGGAGGTCAAAAACATTCAGTACTTC
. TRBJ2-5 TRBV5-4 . CASSLRAGGETQYF TGTGCCAGCAGCTTGAGGGCAGGGGGGGAGACCCAGTACTTC
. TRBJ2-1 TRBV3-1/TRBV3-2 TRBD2 CASSETSGRRIEQFF TGTGCCAGCAGCGAGACTAGCGGGAGACGAATTGAGCAGTTCTTC
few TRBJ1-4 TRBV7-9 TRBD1 CASRWTGQSEKLFF TGTGCCAGCAGATGGACAGGGCAAAGTGAAAAACTGTTTTTT
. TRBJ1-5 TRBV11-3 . CASSPLRIGAQKAAQHF TGTGCCAGCAGCCCGCTGAGGATAGGCGCCCAAAAGGCAGCCCAGCATTTT
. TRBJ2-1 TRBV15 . CATSRALEGNEQFF TGTGCCACCAGCAGAGCCCTAGAGGGCAATGAGCAGTTCTTC
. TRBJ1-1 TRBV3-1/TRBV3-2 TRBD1 CASSAYRGTTEAFF TGTGCCAGCAGCGCATACAGGGGTACCACTGAAGCTTTCTTT
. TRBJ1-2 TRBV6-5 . CASSYHRVGNYGYTF TGTGCCAGCAGTTATCACAGGGTGGGGAACTATGGCTACACCTTC
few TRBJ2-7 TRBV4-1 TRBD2 CASSQVASGPSSYEQYF TGCGCCAGCAGCCAAGTGGCTAGCGGGCCCAGCTCCTACGAGCAGTACTTC
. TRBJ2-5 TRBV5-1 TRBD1 CASSLGSRGYQETQYF TGCGCCAGCAGCTTGGGTAGCAGGGGGTACCAAGAGACCCAGTACTTC